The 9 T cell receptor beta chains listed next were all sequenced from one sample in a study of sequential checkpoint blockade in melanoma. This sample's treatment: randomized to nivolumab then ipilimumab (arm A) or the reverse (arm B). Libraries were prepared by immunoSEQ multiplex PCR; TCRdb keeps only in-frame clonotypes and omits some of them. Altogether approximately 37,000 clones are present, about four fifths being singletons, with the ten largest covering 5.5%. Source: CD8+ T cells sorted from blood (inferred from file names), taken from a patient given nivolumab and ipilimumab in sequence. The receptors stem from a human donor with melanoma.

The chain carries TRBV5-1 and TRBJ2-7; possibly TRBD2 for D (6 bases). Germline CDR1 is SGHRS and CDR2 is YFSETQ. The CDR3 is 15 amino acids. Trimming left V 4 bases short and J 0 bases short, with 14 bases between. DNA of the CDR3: TGCGCCAGCAGCGTTGGGGGGACTGGCTCCTACGAGCAGTACTTC. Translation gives CASSVGGTGSYEQYF.

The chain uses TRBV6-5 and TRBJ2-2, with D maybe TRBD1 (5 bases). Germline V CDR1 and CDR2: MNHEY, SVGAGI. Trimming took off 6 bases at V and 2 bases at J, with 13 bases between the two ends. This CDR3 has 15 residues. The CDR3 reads CASSQYTGNTGELFF. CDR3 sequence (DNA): TGTGCCAGCAGCCAATATACAGGAAACACCGGGGAGCTGTTTTTT.

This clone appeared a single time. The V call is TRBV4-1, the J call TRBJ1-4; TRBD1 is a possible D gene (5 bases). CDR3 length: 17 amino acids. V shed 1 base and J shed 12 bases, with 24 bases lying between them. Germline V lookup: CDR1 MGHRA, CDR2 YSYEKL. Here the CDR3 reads CASSQGPQSGTWGELFF. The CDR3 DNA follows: TGCGCCAGCAGCCAAGGGCCCCAGTCAGGGACCTGGGGGGAACTGTTTTTT.

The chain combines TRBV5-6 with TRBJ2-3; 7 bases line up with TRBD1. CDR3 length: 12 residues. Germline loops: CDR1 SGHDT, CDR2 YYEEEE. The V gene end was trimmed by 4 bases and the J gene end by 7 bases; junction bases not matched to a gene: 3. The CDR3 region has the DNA TGTGCCAGCAGCACACAGGGGTATACGCAGTATTTT. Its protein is CASSTQGYTQYF. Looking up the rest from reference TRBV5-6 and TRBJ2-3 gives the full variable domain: DAGVTQSPTHLIKTRGQQVTLRCSPKSGHDTVSWYQQALGQGPQFIFQYYEEEERQRGNFPDRFSGHQFPNYSSELNVNALLLGDSALYLCASSTQGYTQYFGPGTRLTVL.

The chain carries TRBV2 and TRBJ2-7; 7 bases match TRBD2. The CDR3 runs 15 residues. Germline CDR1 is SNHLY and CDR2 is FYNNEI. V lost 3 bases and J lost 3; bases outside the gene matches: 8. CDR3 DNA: TGTGCCAGCAGTGATCCCGGCGGGAGAGACTACGAGCAGTACTTC. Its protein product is CASSDPGGRDYEQYF.

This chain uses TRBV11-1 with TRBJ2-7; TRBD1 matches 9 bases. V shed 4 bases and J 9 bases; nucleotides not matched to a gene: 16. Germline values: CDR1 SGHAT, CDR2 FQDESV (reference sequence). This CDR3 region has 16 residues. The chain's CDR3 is CASSSRRDRAQVGQYF. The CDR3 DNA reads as TGTGCCAGCAGCTCGAGAAGGGACAGGGCCCAGGTGGGGCAGTACTTC.

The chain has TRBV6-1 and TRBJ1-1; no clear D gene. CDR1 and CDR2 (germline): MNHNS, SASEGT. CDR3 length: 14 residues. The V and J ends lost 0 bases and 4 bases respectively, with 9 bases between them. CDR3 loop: CASSEARQITEAFF. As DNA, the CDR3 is TGTGCCAGCAGTGAAGCGAGGCAGATCACTGAAGCTTTCTTT.

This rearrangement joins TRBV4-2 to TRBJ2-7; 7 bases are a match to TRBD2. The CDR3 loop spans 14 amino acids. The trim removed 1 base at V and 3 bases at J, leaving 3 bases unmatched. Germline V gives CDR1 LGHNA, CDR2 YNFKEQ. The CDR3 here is CASSQGAGRYEQYF. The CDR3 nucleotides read TGTGCCAGCAGCCAAGGAGCGGGGCGCTACGAGCAGTACTTC.

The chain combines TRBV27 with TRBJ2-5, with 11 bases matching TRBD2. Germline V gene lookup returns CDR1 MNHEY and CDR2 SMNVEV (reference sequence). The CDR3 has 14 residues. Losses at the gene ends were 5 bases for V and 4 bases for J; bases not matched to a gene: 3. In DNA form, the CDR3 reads TGTGCCAGCAGTACTAGCGGGAGCGGAGAGACCCAGTACTTC. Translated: CASSTSGSGETQYF.